The rows below give T cell receptor beta chains drawn from one sample of a study of blood T cells in healthy people across ages. MiXCR was run by TCRdb on the 5' RACE reads, yielding one entry per CDR3 protein. The repertoire consists of about 1.6 million distinct CDR3 sequences, with roughly a third occurring once and the leading ten covering around 11%. Source material: blood. The source of these receptors is a young woman in good health. CDR3s include the opening cysteine and the closing phenylalanine or tryptophan. The D gene is left open where the match is weak. Not every row has a clone size; where given, it reads once, few, many or a size class.

j_call	d_call	clone_size	v_call	cdr3_aa	cdr3_nt
TRBJ1-2	NA	NA	TRBV12-3/TRBV12-4	CASTLRRVRGYGYTF	TGTGCCAGCACCCTAAGGAGGGTTCGAGGCTATGGCTACACCTTC
TRBJ1-1	TRBD1	few	TRBV9	CASSEGTEAFEAFF	TGTGCCAGCAGCGAGGGGACAGAGGCATTTGAAGCTTTCTTT
TRBJ1-5	NA	few	TRBV5-1	CASSRGGVSNQPQHF	TGCGCCAGCAGCCGCGGGGGGGTTAGCAATCAGCCCCAGCATTTT
TRBJ1-2	NA	many	TRBV29-1	CSADPGEGYTF	TGCAGCGCGGACCCAGGGGAAGGCTACACCTTC
TRBJ1-4	TRBD1	NA	TRBV25-1	CASSESLDREGLEKLFF	TGTGCCAGCAGTGAATCCTTGGACAGGGAAGGGCTTGAAAAACTGTTTTTT
TRBJ1-5	NA	many	TRBV3-1	CASSPEGNQPQHF	TGTGCCAGCAGTCCCGAGGGCAATCAGCCCCAGCATTTT
TRBJ1-1	NA	NA	TRBV15	CATSGRSTVNTEAFF	TGTGCCACCAGCGGCCGATCGACAGTGAACACTGAAGCTTTCTTT
TRBJ1-2	TRBD1	NA	TRBV27	CASSWGQGAGYGYTF	TGTGCCAGCAGTTGGGGACAGGGGGCAGGCTATGGCTACACCTTC
TRBJ2-7	TRBD1	NA	TRBV5-1	CASSLQGQTSLGNEQYF	TGCGCCAGCAGCTTGCAGGGACAGACGAGTCTCGGGAACGAGCAGTACTTC
TRBJ2-5	TRBD2	few	TRBV27	CASSTGLAGGLETQYF	TGTGCCAGCAGTACGGGACTAGCGGGGGGGCTAGAGACCCAGTACTTC
TRBJ1-1	NA	NA	TRBV27	CASRGIAAEAFF	TGTGCCAGCAGGGGGATTGCCGCTGAAGCTTTCTTT
TRBJ2-5	NA	NA	TRBV4-1	CASSQVRGGETLYF	TGCGCCAGCAGCCAAGTTCGGGGTGGGGAGACCCTGTACTTC
TRBJ2-1	TRBD1	few	TRBV24-1	CATSERTGLFGQFF	TGTGCCACCAGTGAAAGGACAGGGCTGTTTGGGCAGTTCTTC
TRBJ2-5	TRBD1	NA	TRBV27	CASSLGDRRWEQYF	TGTGCCAGCAGTTTGGGGGACAGGCGGTGGGAGCAGTACTTC
TRBJ1-2	TRBD1	NA	TRBV7-2	CASSSYRGGYGYTF	TGTGCCAGCAGCTCATACAGGGGTGGCTATGGCTACACCTTC
TRBJ1-5	NA	NA	TRBV20-1	CSARGDTPPQHF	TGCAGTGCTAGGGGGGACACGCCGCCCCAGCATTTT